Described below is a single TCR beta chain sequence and its context. Antigen specificity is unknown. ViraFEST expansion of antigen-specific CD4+ T cells with viral peptide pools preceded sequencing. It was after more than nine days of culture that CD4+ T cells were isolated. Having tested negative for nucleocapsid antibodies, the vaccine recipients showed no prior SARS-CoV-2 infection. Around 2.2 million PBMC per well received around 9.3 IU/ml IL-2 and approximately 9.2 ug/ml peptides in culture. Each culture had half its medium swapped for IL-2 medium on days 3 and 7. This sample was taken from a study of vaccination effects on CD4 cells after COVID-19. General study points: Nearly all vaccine-induced clones in healthy recipients recognized only SARS-CoV-2.

Trimming removed 0 bases at V and 5 bases at J, with 7 bases between. The length of the CDR3 is 13 residues. Germline CDR1 reads MNHEY; CDR2 reads SVGAGI. Libraries were prepared by immunoSEQ multiplex PCR; TCRdb keeps only in-frame clonotypes and omits some of them. The sample has 52,000 or so clones; under 75% are singletons. The source material was CD4+ T cells from PBMCs cultured with SARS-CoV-2 spike peptides, sampled before COVID-19 vaccination. This sequence joins TRBV6-5 and TRBJ2-5; D not certain. The TCR comes from a human donor who received a COVID-19 vaccine. The CDR3 loop is CASSYSIRETQYF. As DNA, the CDR3 is TGTGCCAGCAGTTACTCTATTAGGGAGACCCAGTACTTC.